The 32 T cell receptor beta chains presented below share a single source sample, sequenced in a study of metastatic and nonmetastatic thyroid tumors. Thyroid surgery had not been preceded by any treatment in any patient. Through MiXCR, TCRdb re-clonotyped the PCR reads. The repertoire holds over 4,500 clones, with under 30% as singletons. The sample was adjacent normal tissue. These receptors originate from a female donor with papillary thyroid cancer or a benign thyroid nodule (not recorded which). Some clones in this sample may be carry-over from other donors' samples.

This chain connects TRBV6-5 to TRBJ2-2, with a possible D match to TRBD2 (6 bases). The V end was cut by 1 base, the J end by 2 bases, with 8 bases between. This CDR3 is 15 amino acids long. Germline CDR1 and CDR2: MNHEY and SVGAGI. The CDR3 loop is CASSYFAGNTGELFF. The CDR3 bases are TGTGCCAGCAGTTACTTTGCGGGAAACACCGGGGAGCTGTTTTTT.

The sample holds a few counts of this clone. Its ends do not fully match the called genes, so a read error is possible. This chain joins TRBV6-1 and TRBJ1-1; no clear D gene. This CDR3 contains 15 residues. The germline CDR1 and CDR2 sequences are MNHNS and SASEGT. The CDR3: CTSSPPWASRYEAFF. The CDR3 nucleotides read TGTACCAGCAGCCCACCTTGGGCCTCTCGTTATGAAGCTTTCTTT.

CDR3 sequence (DNA): TGTGCCAGCAGCGTACTAGCGGTTACATACGAGCAGTACTTC. This translates into CASSVLAVTYEQYF. The rearrangement joins TRBV2 to TRBJ2-7, with 8 bases matching TRBD2. The length of the CDR3 is 14 residues. The germline gives CDR1 SNHLY, CDR2 FYNNEI. V was clipped by 6 bases and J by 4 bases; unmatched bases: 8.

The chain recombines TRBV7-9 with TRBJ1-1, with a possible D match to TRBD1 (6 bases). The CDR3 totals 14 residues. In germline, CDR1 is SEHNR, CDR2 FQNEAQ (reference sequence). V was shortened by 6 bases and J by 6 bases, with 17 bases between the two germline ends. The CDR3, as DNA: TGTGCCAGCAGTTTAATACAGGGTGGCGCTGAAGCTTTCTTT. Its protein product is CASSLIQGGAEAFF.

By its share, this clone is medium-sized. The chain employs TRBV24-1 and TRBJ2-2, with D tentatively TRBD2 (5 bases). V lost 3 bases to trimming and J lost 1 base, with 11 bases between them. The germline gives CDR1 KGHDR, CDR2 SFDVKD. The CDR3 has 16 amino acids. For the CDR3, the DNA is TGTGCCACCAGTGATCTAGAAGGGAGGAACACCGGGGAGCTGTTTTTT. Encoded protein: CATSDLEGRNTGELFF.

As for this clone: Lacking the conserved final phenylalanine or tryptophan, this CDR3 likely reflects a read error. No DNA is shown, since the ends of the CDR3 on it are uncertain; the CDR3 is the one TCRdb lists. The V gene is TRBV28, the J gene TRBJ2-1; TRBD2, the table's D call, was not compared with the DNA. The CDR3 is made up of 13 amino acids, end residues included. CDR1 MDHEN and CDR2 SYDVKM come from the germline V gene. CDR3 amino acids: CASSSPMGMAQVV.

This clone has only a few counts. This rearrangement joins TRBV20-1 to TRBJ1-6, with 7 bases that match TRBD1. This CDR3 has 14 amino acids. V lost 5 bases to trimming and J lost 6 bases; unmatched junction nucleotides: 7. Germline V CDR1 and CDR2: DFQATT, SNEGSKA (reference sequence). CDR3 amino acids: CSASRQGSNSPLHF. The CDR3 DNA sequence: TGCAGTGCTTCCCGACAGGGAAGTAATTCACCCCTCCACTTT.

This clone was picked up a small number of times. V usage is TRBV10-3 and J usage is TRBJ2-7, with a tentative D call TRBD1 (6 bases). V shed 10 bases and J shed 2 bases, with 15 bases lying between them. There are 13 residues in the CDR3. Germline loops: CDR1 ENHRY, CDR2 SYGVKD. CDR3: CATTGVGTYEQYF. The CDR3, as DNA: TGTGCCACGACAGGCGTAGGGACCTACGAGCAGTACTTC.

This clone came up a few times. The chain is built from TRBV27 and TRBJ2-1, with no clear D. Trimming removed 2 bases from V and 4 bases from J, with 6 bases in between. Germline V gene data show CDR1 as MNHEY and CDR2 as SMNVEV (reference sequence). The CDR3 is made up of 13 amino acids. The CDR3 spells CASSLDPYNEQFF. CDR3 nucleotide sequence: TGTGCCAGCAGTTTAGACCCATACAATGAGCAGTTCTTC.

This clone occurred a few times. V gene TRBV2 combines with J gene TRBJ1-1; 7 bases line up with TRBD1. Germline V gene lookup returns CDR1 SNHLY and CDR2 FYNNEI. The J segment lost 1 base and the V segment lost 9 bases, leaving 2 bases of the junction unmatched. The CDR3 contains 12 residues. This chain's CDR3 is CARGTANTEAFF. For the CDR3, the DNA is TGTGCCAGGGGGACAGCGAACACTGAAGCTTTCTTT.

The rearrangement links TRBV6-1 to TRBJ1-5, with D possibly TRBD1 on 5 matching bases. This CDR3 has 16 residues. The ends were cut back, 2 bases at V and 2 bases at J, with 13 bases in the middle. The germline CDR1 and CDR2 sequences are MNHNS and SASEGT. CDR3 sequence: CASSESIAGGNQPQHF. The CDR3 nucleotides read TGTGCCAGCAGTGAAAGTATCGCGGGGGGCAATCAGCCCCAGCATTTT.

V and J are TRBV11-3 and TRBJ2-7; 7 nucleotides line up with TRBD1. Germline V gene sequence: CDR1 SGHNT, CDR2 YENEEA. The CDR3 spans 15 residues. V was clipped by 0 bases and J by 1 base; unmatched bases: 3. The CDR3 DNA reads as TGTGCCAGCAGCTTAGAGGGGACAGAGTCCTACGAGCAGTACTTC. Translating it yields CASSLEGTESYEQYF.

This clone is medium-sized. This rearrangement joins TRBV20-1 to TRBJ1-6; the D gene is possibly TRBD1 (6 bases). V was clipped by 6 bases and J by 1 base, with 19 bases between them. The CDR3 is 17 amino acids. Per the germline V gene, CDR1 is DFQATT and CDR2 is SNEGSKA (reference sequence). The CDR3 sequence is CSAKTVQGLSYNSPLHF. The CDR3 coding sequence is TGCAGTGCCAAAACGGTGCAGGGGTTATCCTATAATTCACCCCTCCACTTT.

This clone turned up a few times. This chain uses TRBV6-1 with TRBJ2-7; D unresolved. CDR3 length: 13 residues. Germline values: CDR1 MNHNS, CDR2 SASEGT. The ends were cut back, 8 bases at V and 3 bases at J, with 14 bases in the middle. This CDR3 reads CASSRLRSYEQYF. DNA of the CDR3: TGTGCCAGCTCCCGCCTAAGAAGCTACGAGCAGTACTTC.

Concerning this clone itself: Given the absence of the conserved phenylalanine or tryptophan at the CDR3 end, a read error is likely. No DNA is shown, since the ends of the CDR3 on it are uncertain; the CDR3 is the one TCRdb lists. The chain uses TRBV7-2 and TRBJ1-4; the D call in the table, TRBD1, was not verified against the DNA. The CDR3 numbers 15 amino acids, ends counted. Germline values: CDR1 SGHTA, CDR2 FQGNSA. The CDR3 spells CASSGSGGSVEKLSS.

The gene calls are TRBV28 and TRBJ2-3, with TRBD1 identical over 8 bases. The CDR3 covers 13 residues. Trimming took 8 bases from V and 1 from J; bases not matched to a gene: 2. Looked up from germline, CDR1 is MDHEN and CDR2 is SYDVKM. CDR3 loop: CASQGAGTDTQYF. The CDR3 nucleotides are TGTGCCAGCCAGGGGGCCGGCACAGATACGCAGTATTTT.

This sequence joins TRBV6-1 and TRBJ1-2; unclear D gene. The germline gives CDR1 MNHNS, CDR2 SASEGT. The CDR3 runs to 13 residues. Trimming removed 6 bases at V and 1 base at J, with 9 bases between. CDR3 nucleotide sequence: TGTGCCAGCAGCCCAAGTGATAACTATGGCTACACCTTC. As protein: CASSPSDNYGYTF.

In its sample, this clone was seen a few times. The chain links TRBV2 to TRBJ2-7, with 8 bases identical to TRBD2. The V and J ends lost 4 bases and 3 bases, in that order; junction bases with no gene match: 8. This CDR3 spans 15 amino acids. Germline V gives CDR1 SNHLY, CDR2 FYNNEI. CDR3 sequence (DNA): TGTGCCAGCAGTGCTGAGCGGGGGAGGGGCTACGAGCAGTACTTC. Translating gives CASSAERGRGYEQYF. The full variable domain, its missing parts supplied by reference TRBV2 and TRBJ2-7, is EPEVTQTPSHQVTQMGQEVILRCVPISNHLYFYWYRQILGQKVEFLVSFYNNEISEKSEIFDDQFSVERPDGSNFTLKIRSTKLEDSAMYFCASSAERGRGYEQYFGPGTRLTVT.

At least ten counts were recorded for this clone. Just one base apart from a much larger clone, this may be a read error. The chain recombines TRBV5-1 with TRBJ1-4; D gene unclear. This CDR3 comprises 14 residues. Germline CDR1 reads SGHRS; CDR2 reads YFSETQ. The CDR3 loop is CAGSFGSANEKLFF. The CDR3 bases are TGCGCCGGCAGCTTTGGGTCTGCTAATGAAAAACTGTTTTTT.

This chain links TRBV7-6 with TRBJ1-5; the D is unclear. Trimming left V 4 bases short and J 4 bases short, with 8 bases between. Germline V gives CDR1 SGHVS, CDR2 FNYEAQ. CDR3 size: 13 residues. CDR3 protein: CASSSDVNQPQHF. CDR3 in DNA: TGTGCCAGCAGCTCCGACGTGAATCAGCCCCAGCATTTT. Supplemented by reference TRBV7-6 and TRBJ1-5, the full variable domain reads GAGVSQSPRYKVTKRGQDVALRCDPISGHVSLYWYRQALGQGPEFLTYFNYEAQQDKSGLPNDRFSAERPEGSISTLTIQRTEQRDSAMYRCASSSDVNQPQHFGDGTRLSIL.

By sample fraction, this clone is medium-sized. V gene TRBV9 combines with J gene TRBJ2-7; D uncertain. The CDR3 has 13 residues. Trimming left V 4 bases short and J 4 bases short, with 12 bases between. CDR1 and CDR2 (germline): SGDLS, YYNGEE. The CDR3 loop is CASSHGSGYEQYF. In nucleotides, the CDR3 is TGTGCCAGCAGCCACGGGTCCGGATACGAGCAGTACTTC.

This clone was seen a few times. The chain is built from TRBV6-1 and TRBJ2-7; D is ambiguous. This CDR3 is built from 15 residues. Germline V gives CDR1 MNHNS, CDR2 SASEGT. The ends were cut back, 6 bases at V and 3 bases at J, with 18 bases in the middle. Here the CDR3 reads CASSRISILGYEQYF. CDR3 bases: TGTGCCAGCAGCCGGATATCGATTTTAGGCTACGAGCAGTACTTC.

This chain links TRBV11-2 with TRBJ1-5; D is ambiguous. The CDR3 has 14 amino acids. Trimming cost V 5 bases and J 7 bases, with 15 bases left between them. Germline CDR1 reads SGHAT; CDR2 reads FQNNGV. The DNA of the CDR3 is TGTGCCAGCAGCCCCGGTCTCCCTGGACAGCCCCAGCATTTT. This encodes CASSPGLPGQPQHF. Combining the CDR3 with reference TRBV11-2 and TRBJ1-5 gives the whole variable domain EAGVAQSPRYKIIEKRQSVAFWCNPISGHATLYWYQQILGQGPKLLIQFQNNGVVDDSQLPKDRFSAERLKGVDSTLKIQPAKLEDSAVYLCASSPGLPGQPQHFGDGTRLSIL.

The chain is built from TRBV28 and TRBJ1-1; a weak D match, TRBD1 (5 bases). V lost 6 bases and J 5 bases, leaving 13 bases between the germline ends. Germline V CDR1 and CDR2: MDHEN, SYDVKM. This CDR3 comprises 13 residues. The CDR3 DNA reads as TGTGCCAGCAGGTCTGACAGATTAACTGAAGCTTTCTTT. It translates to CASRSDRLTEAFF.

This clone appeared a few times. The chain combines TRBV24-1 with TRBJ1-3; tentatively, D is TRBD1 (5 bases). With 4 bases removed from V and 0 bases from J, the gap between germline ends came to 12 bases. The CDR3 consists of 16 residues. Germline CDR1 reads KGHDR; CDR2 reads SFDVKD. This chain's CDR3 is CATSDNRDASGNTIYF. CDR3 DNA: TGTGCCACCAGTGACAACCGGGACGCCTCTGGAAACACCATATATTTT.

As regards this clone: The junction does not match germline at one end; this may be a read error. The chain joins TRBV2 to TRBJ1-1; D gene unclear. This CDR3 is built from 13 residues. The germline CDR1 and CDR2 sequences are SNHLY and FYNNEI. CDR3 region: CSSSDSGNTEAFF. In DNA form, the CDR3 reads TGTTCCAGCAGTGATAGTGGGAACACTGAAGCTTTCTTT.

The V gene is TRBV7-2, the J gene TRBJ1-5; 10 bases match TRBD1. With 6 bases clipped from V and 4 bases from J, the junction kept 3 bases outside the gene matches. CDR1 is SGHTA, CDR2 FQGNSA, per germline. The CDR3 consists of 14 residues. CDR3: CASSRTGGNQPQHF. The CDR3 DNA is TGTGCCAGCAGTCGGACAGGGGGGAATCAGCCCCAGCATTTT.

About this clone itself: The junction shows a germline mismatch at one end, possibly a read error. The CDR3 protein is CASSFKNF. Written as DNA, the CDR3 is TGTGCCAGCAGTTTTAAGAACTTC. V usage is TRBV27 and J usage is TRBJ2-7; no firm D call. This CDR3 spans 8 amino acids. CDR1 is MNHEY, CDR2 SMNVEV, per germline (reference sequence).

This clone occurred a few times. The chain is built from TRBV7-2 and TRBJ2-7; no definite D call. Germline CDR1 reads SGHTA; CDR2 reads FQGNSA. V dropped 1 base and J dropped 0 bases, with 7 bases sitting between them. The CDR3 is made up of 14 amino acids. Here the CDR3 reads CASSLGLSSYEQYF. As DNA, the CDR3 is TGTGCCAGCAGCTTAGGCCTGAGCTCCTACGAGCAGTACTTC.

A few counts support this clone. The CDR3 nucleotides read TGCGCCAGCAGTAGCGGACCGGCCTCAGATACGCAGTATTTT. Encoded protein: CASSSGPASDTQYF. The chain is built from TRBV5-1 and TRBJ2-3; D is perhaps TRBD2 (6 bases). CDR1 SGHRS and CDR2 YFSETQ come from the germline V gene. The V end lost 5 bases, the J end lost 4 bases, and 14 bases lay between the germline ends. The CDR3 loop spans 14 amino acids.

This clone was counted a single time. This chain joins TRBV7-6 and TRBJ1-2; D perhaps matches TRBD1 (5 bases). Germline CDR1 and CDR2: SGHVS and FNYEAQ. V lost 1 base, J lost 4 bases, and 10 bases lay in between. CDR3 length: 14 residues. CDR3 residues: CASSLGTSVYGYTF. The CDR3 DNA sequence: TGTGCCAGCAGCTTAGGGACAAGCGTCTATGGCTACACCTTC.

The rearrangement uses TRBV7-9 and TRBJ1-2, with D unresolved. Germline V gives CDR1 SEHNR, CDR2 FQNEAQ (reference sequence). The CDR3 loop spans 13 amino acids. Trimming stripped 6 bases from V and 12 bases from J, with 20 bases between. As DNA, the CDR3 is TGTGCCAGCAGTTTAAGTCCGGGTCCGGGCAACACCTTC. It is translated as CASSLSPGPGNTF. Together with reference TRBV7-9 and TRBJ1-2, the CDR3 gives the full variable domain: DTGVSQNPRHKITKRGQNVTFRCDPISEHNRLYWYRQTLGQGPEFLTYFQNEAQLEKSRLLSDRFSAERPKGSFSTLEIQRTEQGDSAMYLCASSLSPGPGNTFGSGTRLTVV.